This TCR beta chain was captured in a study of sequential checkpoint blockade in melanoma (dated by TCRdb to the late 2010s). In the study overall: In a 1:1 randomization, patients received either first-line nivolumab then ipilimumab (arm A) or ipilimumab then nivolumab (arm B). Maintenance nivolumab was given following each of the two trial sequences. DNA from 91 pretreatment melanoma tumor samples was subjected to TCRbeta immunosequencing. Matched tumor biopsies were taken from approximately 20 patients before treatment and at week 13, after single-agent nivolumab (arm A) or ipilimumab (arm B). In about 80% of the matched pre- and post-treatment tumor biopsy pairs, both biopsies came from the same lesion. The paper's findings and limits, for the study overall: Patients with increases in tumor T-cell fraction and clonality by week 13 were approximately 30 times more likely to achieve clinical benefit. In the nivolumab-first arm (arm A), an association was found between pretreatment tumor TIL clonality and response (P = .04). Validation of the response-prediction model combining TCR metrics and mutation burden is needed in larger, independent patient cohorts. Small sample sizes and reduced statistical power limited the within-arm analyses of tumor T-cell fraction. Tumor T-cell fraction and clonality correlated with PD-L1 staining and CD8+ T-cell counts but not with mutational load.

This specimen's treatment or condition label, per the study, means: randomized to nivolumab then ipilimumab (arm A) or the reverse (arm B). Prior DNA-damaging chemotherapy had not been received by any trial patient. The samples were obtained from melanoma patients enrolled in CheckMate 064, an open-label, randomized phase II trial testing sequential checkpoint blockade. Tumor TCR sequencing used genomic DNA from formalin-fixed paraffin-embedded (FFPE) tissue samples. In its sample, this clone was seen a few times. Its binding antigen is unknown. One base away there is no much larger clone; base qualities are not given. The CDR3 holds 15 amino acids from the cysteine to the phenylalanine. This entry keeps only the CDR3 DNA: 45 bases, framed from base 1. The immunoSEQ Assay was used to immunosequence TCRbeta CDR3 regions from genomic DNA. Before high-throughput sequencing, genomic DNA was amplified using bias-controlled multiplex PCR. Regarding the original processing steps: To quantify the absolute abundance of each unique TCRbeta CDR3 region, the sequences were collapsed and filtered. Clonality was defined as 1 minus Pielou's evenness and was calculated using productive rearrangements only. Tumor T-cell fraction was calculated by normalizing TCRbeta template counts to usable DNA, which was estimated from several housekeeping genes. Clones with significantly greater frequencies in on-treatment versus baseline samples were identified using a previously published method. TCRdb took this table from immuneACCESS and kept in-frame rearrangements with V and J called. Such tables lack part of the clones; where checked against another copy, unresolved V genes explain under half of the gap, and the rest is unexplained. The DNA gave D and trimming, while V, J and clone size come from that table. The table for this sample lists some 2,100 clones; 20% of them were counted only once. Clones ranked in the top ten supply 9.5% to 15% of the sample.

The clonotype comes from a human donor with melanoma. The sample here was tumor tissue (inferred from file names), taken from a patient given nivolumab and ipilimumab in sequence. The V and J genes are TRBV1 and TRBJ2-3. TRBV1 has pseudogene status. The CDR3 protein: CTSRGERGGTDTQYF. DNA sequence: TGCACCAGCAGGGGGGAGAGGGGGGGCACAGATACGCAGTATTTT.